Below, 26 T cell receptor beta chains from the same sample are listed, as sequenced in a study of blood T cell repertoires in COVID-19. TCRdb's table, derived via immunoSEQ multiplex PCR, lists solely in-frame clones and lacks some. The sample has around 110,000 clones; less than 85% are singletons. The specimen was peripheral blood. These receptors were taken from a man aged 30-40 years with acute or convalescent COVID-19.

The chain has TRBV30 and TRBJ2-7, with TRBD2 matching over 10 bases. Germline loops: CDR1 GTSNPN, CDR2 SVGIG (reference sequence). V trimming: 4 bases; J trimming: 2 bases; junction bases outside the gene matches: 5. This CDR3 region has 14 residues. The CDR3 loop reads CAWTSGGAAYEQYF. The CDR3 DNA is TGTGCCTGGACCAGCGGGGGGGCAGCCTACGAGCAGTACTTC.

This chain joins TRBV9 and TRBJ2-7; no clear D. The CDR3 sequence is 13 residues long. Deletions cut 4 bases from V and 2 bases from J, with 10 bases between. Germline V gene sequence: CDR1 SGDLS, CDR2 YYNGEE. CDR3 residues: CASSPPRPYEQYV. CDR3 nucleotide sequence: TGTGCCAGCAGCCCTCCTCGTCCCTACGAGCAGTACGTC.

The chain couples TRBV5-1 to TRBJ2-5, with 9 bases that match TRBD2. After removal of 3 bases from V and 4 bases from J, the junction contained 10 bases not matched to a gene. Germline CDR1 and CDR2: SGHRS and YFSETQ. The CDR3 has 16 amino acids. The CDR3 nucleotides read TGCGCCAGCAGCTCGGCCGGTAGCGGGAGCGGAGAGACCCAGTACTTC. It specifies CASSSAGSGSGETQYF.

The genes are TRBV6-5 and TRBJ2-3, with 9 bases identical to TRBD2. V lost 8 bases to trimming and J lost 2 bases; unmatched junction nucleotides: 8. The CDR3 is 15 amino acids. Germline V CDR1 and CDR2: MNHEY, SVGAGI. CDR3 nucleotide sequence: TGTGCCAGCCCTGTTTTAGCGGGAGTCACAGATACGCAGTATTTT. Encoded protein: CASPVLAGVTDTQYF.

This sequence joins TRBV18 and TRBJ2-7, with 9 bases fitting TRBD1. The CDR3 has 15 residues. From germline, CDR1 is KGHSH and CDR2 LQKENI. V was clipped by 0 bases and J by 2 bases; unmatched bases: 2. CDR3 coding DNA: TGTGCCAGCTCACCACCTGGACAGGGGACCTACGAGCAGTACTTC. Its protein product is CASSPPGQGTYEQYF.

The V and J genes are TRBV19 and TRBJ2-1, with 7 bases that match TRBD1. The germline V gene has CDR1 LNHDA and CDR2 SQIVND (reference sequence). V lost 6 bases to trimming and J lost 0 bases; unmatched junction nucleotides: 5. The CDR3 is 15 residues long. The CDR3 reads CASSRDSSSYNEQFF. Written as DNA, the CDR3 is TGTGCCAGTAGCAGGGACAGCTCCTCCTACAATGAGCAGTTCTTC.

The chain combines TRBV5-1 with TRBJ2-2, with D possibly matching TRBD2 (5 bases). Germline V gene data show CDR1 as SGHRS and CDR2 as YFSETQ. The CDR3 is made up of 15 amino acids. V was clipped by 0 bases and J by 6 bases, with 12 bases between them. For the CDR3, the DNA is TGCGCCAGCAGCTTGGGTGGGAGTGTATCCGGGGAGCTGTTTTTT. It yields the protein CASSLGGSVSGELFF.

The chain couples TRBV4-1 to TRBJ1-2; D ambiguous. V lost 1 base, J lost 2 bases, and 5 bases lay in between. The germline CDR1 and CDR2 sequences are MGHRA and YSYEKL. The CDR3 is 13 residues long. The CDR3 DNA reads TGCGCCAGCAGCCAAGTCCTAAACTATGGCTACACCTTC. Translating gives CASSQVLNYGYTF.

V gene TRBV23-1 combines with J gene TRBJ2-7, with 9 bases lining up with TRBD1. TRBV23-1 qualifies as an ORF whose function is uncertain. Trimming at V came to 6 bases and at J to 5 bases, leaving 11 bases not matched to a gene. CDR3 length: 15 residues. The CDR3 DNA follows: TGCGCCAGCAGCGCGCCGGGACAGGGCGGCAACGAGCAGTACTTC. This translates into CASSAPGQGGNEQYF.

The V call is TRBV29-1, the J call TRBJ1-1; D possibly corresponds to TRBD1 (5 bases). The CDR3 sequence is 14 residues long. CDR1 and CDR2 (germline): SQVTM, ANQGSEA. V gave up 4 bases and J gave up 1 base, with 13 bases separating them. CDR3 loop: CSVVGQGGNTEAFF. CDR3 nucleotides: TGCAGCGTTGTTGGGCAGGGCGGGAACACTGAAGCTTTCTTT.

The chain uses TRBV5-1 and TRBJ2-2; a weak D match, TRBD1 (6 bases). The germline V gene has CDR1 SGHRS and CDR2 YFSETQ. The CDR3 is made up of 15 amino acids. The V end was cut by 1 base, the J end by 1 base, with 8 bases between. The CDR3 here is CASSLTGRNTGELFF. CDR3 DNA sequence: TGCGCCAGCAGCTTGACAGGGAGGAACACCGGGGAGCTGTTTTTT.

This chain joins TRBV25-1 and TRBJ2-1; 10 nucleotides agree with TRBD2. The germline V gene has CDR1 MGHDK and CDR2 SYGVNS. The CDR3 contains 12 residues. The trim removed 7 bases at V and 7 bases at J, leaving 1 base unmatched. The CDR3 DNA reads TGTGCCAGCACTAGCGGGGGAAATGAGCAGTTCTTC. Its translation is CASTSGGNEQFF.

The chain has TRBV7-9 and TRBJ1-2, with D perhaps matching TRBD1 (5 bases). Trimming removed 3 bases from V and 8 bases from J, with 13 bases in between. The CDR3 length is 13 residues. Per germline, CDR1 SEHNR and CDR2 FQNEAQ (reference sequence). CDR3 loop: CASSFSGAAGYTF. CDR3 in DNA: TGTGCCAGCAGCTTCTCTGGGGCCGCCGGCTACACCTTC.

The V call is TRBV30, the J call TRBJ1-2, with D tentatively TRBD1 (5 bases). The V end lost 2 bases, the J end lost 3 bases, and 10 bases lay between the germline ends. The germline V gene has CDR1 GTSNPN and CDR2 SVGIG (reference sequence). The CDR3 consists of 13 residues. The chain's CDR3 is CAWSSGSDYGYTF. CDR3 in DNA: TGTGCCTGGAGTTCAGGGTCAGACTATGGCTACACCTTC.

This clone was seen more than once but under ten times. Written as DNA, the CDR3 is TGTGCCAGCAGCCCCGGGACACTCACCGAGCAGTACTTC. Translated, it gives CASSPGTLTEQYF. The chain is built from TRBV12-3 or TRBV12-4 and TRBJ2-7; maybe TRBD1 (6 bases). The V end lost 6 bases, the J end lost 6 bases, and 15 bases lay between the germline ends. The CDR3 covers 13 residues.

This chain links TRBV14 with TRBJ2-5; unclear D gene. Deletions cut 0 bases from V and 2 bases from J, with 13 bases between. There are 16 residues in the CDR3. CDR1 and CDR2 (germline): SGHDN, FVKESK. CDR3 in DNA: TGTGCCAGCAGCCAAGATCCATTTGGAGATCAAGAGACCCAGTACTTC. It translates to CASSQDPFGDQETQYF.

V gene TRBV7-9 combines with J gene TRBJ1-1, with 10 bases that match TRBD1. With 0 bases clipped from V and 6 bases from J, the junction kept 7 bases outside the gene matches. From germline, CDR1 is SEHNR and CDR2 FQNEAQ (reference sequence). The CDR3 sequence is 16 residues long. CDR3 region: CASSLAGTGAIAEAFF. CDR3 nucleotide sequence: TGTGCCAGCAGCTTAGCGGGGACAGGGGCGATCGCTGAAGCTTTCTTT.

For the CDR3, the DNA is TGCAGCGTTGAGATGAGGGCCCAAGAGACCCAGTACTTC. This sequence encodes CSVEMRAQETQYF. This rearrangement joins TRBV29-1 to TRBJ2-5, with a possible D match to TRBD2 (5 bases). V was trimmed by 3 bases and J by 1 base, leaving 9 bases between them. Germline V lookup: CDR1 SQVTM, CDR2 ANQGSEA. The CDR3 is 13 amino acids. The full variable domain, in which reference TRBV29-1 and TRBJ2-5 provide the parts outside the CDR3, is SAVISQKPSRDICQRGTSLTIQCQVDSQVTMMFWYRQQPGQSLTLIATANQGSEATYESGFVIDKFPISRPNLTFSTLTVSNMSPEDSSIYLCSVEMRAQETQYFGPGTRLLVL.

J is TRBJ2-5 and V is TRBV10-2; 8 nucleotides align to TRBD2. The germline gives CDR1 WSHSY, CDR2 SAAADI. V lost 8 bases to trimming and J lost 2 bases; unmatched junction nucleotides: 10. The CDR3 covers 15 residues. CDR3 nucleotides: TGCGCCAGCCGGGAGGGAGGGGGATATCAAGAGACCCAGTACTTC. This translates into CASREGGGYQETQYF.

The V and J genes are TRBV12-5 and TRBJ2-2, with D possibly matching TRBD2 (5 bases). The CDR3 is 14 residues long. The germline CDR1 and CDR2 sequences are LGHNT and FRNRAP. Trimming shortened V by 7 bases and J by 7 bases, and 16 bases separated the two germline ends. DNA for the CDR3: TGTGCTAGTGTTCATGGGGAGTTTGGCGGGGAGCTGTTTTTT. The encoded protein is CASVHGEFGGELFF.

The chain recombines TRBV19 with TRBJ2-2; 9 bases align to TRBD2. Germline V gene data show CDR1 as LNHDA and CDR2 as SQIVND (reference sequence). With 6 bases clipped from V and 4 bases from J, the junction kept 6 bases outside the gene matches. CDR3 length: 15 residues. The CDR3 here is CASSLTSGGTGELFF. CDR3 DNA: TGTGCCAGTAGCCTGACTAGCGGCGGCACCGGGGAGCTGTTTTTT.

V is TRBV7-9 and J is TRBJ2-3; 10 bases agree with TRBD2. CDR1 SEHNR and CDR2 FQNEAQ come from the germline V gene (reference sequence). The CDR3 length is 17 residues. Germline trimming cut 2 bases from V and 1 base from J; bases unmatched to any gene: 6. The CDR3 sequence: CASSLQLAGVGTDTQYF. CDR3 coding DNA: TGTGCCAGCAGCTTACAGCTAGCGGGAGTGGGCACAGATACGCAGTATTTT.

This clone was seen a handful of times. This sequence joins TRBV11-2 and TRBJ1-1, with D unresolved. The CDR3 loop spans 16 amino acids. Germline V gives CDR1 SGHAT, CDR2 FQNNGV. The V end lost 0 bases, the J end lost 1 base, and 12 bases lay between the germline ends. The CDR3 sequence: CASSLDFGVRNTEAFF. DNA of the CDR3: TGTGCCAGCAGCTTAGATTTCGGAGTGAGGAACACTGAAGCTTTCTTT.

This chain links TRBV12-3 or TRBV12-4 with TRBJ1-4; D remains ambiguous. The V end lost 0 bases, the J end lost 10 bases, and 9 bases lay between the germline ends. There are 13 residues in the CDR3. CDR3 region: CASSLAGFGKLFF. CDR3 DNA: TGTGCCAGCAGTTTAGCGGGCTTTGGAAAACTGTTTTTT.

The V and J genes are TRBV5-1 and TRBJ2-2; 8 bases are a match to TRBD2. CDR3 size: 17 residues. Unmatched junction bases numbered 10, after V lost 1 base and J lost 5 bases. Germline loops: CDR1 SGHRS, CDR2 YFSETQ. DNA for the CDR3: TGCGCCAGCAGCTTGCAACCCAGCGGGAGTGGTACCGGGGAGCTGTTTTTT. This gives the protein CASSLQPSGSGTGELFF.

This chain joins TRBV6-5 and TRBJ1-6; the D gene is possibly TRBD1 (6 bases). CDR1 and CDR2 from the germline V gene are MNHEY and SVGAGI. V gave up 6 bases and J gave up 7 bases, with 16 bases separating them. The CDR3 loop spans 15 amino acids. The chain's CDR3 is CASRAGAQLNSPLHF. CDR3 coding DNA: TGTGCCAGCAGGGCAGGGGCCCAACTGAATTCACCCCTCCACTTT.